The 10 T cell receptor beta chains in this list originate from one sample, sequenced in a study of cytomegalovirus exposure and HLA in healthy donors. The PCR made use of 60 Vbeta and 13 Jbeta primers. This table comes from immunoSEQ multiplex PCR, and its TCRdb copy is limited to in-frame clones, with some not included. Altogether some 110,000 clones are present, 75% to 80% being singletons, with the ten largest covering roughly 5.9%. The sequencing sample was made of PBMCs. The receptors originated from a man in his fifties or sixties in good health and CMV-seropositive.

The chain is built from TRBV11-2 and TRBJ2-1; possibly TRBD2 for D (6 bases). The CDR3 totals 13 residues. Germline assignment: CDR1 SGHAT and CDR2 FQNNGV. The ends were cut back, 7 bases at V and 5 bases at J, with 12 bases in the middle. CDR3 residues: CASTFRTNNEQFF. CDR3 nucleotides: TGTGCCAGCACCTTCCGGACTAACAATGAGCAGTTCTTC.

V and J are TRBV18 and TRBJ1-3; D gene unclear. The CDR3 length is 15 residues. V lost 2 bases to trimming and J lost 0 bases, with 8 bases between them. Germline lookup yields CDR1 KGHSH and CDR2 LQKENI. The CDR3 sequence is CASSPYRSSGNTIYF. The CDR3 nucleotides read TGTGCCAGCTCACCATACCGGAGCTCTGGAAACACCATATATTTT.

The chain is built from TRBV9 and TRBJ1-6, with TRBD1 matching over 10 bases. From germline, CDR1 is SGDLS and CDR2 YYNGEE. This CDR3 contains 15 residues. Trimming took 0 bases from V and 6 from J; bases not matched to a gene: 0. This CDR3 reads CASSVGQGANSPLHF. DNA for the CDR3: TGTGCCAGCAGCGTAGGACAGGGGGCTAATTCACCCCTCCACTTT.

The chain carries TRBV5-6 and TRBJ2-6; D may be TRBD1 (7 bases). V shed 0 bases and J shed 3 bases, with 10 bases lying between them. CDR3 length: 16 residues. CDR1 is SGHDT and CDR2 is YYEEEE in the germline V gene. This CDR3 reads CASSLGGTVGANVLTF. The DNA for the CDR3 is TGTGCCAGCAGCTTGGGCGGGACAGTTGGGGCCAACGTCCTGACTTTC. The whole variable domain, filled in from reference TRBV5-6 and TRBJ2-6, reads DAGVTQSPTHLIKTRGQQVTLRCSPKSGHDTVSWYQQALGQGPQFIFQYYEEEERQRGNFPDRFSGHQFPNYSSELNVNALLLGDSALYLCASSLGGTVGANVLTFGAGSRLTVL.

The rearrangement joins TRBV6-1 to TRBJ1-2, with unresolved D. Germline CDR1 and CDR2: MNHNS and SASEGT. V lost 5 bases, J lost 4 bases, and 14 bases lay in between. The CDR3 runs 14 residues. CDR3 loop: CASSNSGVGYGYTF. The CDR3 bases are TGTGCCAGCAGTAATTCCGGGGTCGGCTATGGCTACACCTTC.

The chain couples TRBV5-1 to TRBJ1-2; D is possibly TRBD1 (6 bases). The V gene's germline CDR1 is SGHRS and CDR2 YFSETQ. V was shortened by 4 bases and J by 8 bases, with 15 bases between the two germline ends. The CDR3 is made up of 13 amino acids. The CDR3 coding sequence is TGCGCCAGCAGCGAAAACCAGGGGATCGGCTACACCTTC. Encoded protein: CASSENQGIGYTF.

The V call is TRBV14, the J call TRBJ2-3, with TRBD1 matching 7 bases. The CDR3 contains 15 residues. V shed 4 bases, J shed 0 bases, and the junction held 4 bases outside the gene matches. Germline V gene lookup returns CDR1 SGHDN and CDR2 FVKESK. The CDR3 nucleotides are TGTGCCAGCAGCCCTATACAGGGGAGCACAGATACGCAGTATTTT. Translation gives CASSPIQGSTDTQYF.

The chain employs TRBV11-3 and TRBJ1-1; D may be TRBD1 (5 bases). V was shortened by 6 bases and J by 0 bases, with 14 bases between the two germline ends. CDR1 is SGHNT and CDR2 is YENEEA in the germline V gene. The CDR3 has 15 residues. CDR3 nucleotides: TGTGCCAGCAGTAAAGGGGTGGGAATGAACACTGAAGCTTTCTTT. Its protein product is CASSKGVGMNTEAFF.

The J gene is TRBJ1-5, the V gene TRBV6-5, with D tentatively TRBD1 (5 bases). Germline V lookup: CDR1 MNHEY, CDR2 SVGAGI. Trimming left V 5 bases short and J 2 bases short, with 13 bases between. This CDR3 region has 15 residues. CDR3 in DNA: TGTGCCAGCAGTAGCGGGACCCTGGGCAATCAGCCCCAGCATTTT. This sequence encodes CASSSGTLGNQPQHF.

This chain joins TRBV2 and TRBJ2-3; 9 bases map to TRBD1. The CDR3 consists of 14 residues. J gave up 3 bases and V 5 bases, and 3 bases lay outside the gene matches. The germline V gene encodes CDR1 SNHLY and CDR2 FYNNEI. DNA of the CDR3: TGTGCCAGCAGTACCGGACAGGGGACAGATACGCAGTATTTT. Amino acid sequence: CASSTGQGTDTQYF.